This paragraph reports one TCR beta chain. Its antigen is as yet unknown. Libraries were prepared by immunoSEQ multiplex PCR; TCRdb keeps only in-frame clonotypes and omits some of them. The sample lists 180,000 or so clones; approximately 89% were seen once. This sample is part of a study of cytomegalovirus exposure and HLA in healthy donors. Overall study: According to later analysis, the same platform produced the 120 or so validation and approximately 700 first-cohort repertoires. Study-wide findings and caveats: Clusters of TCRs from the first cohort tended to co-occur in the 90 to 150 validation repertoires (as a later analysis found). The classifier reportedly diagnosed cytomegalovirus status with high specificity and sensitivity.

V was clipped by 6 bases and J by 1 base; unmatched bases: 4. The CDR3 covers 14 residues. Germline values: CDR1 SQVTM, CDR2 ANQGSEA. Sequenced sample: PBMCs. This clonotype originated in a young man in good health and CMV-seropositive. This chain joins TRBV29-1 and TRBJ2-3, with 10 bases that match TRBD1. The CDR3 DNA follows: TGCAGCGTGGTGACAGGGGGCGGCACAGATACGCAGTATTTT. It codes for CSVVTGGGTDTQYF.